Below are 4 T cell receptor beta chains sequenced from a single sample in a study of pediatric ulcerative colitis. Only in-frame clones appear in the TCRdb table, and some are missing; sequencing was by immunoSEQ multiplex PCR. The top ten clones hold 0.9% to 1.2% of a sample with 30,000 to 35,000 clones, roughly 81% of them seen once. During colonoscopy, one to two rectal pinch biopsies were collected. Sequenced sample: gut tissue. The source is a boy between 10 and 17 years old with mild ulcerative colitis.

V gene TRBV29-1 combines with J gene TRBJ2-1; the match to TRBD1 covers 9 bases. Germline values: CDR1 SQVTM, CDR2 ANQGSEA. The CDR3 is made up of 13 amino acids. V gave up 2 bases and J gave up 16 bases; unmatched junction bases: 12. CDR3 nucleotide sequence: TGCAGCGTTGAATTGAAATACAGGGGGCGCGGTTTCTTC. It encodes CSVELKYRGRGFF.

The chain employs TRBV27 and TRBJ1-4; 7 bases align to TRBD1. The CDR3 runs to 14 residues. In germline, CDR1 is MNHEY, CDR2 SMNVEV (reference sequence). Germline trimming cut 6 bases from V and 7 bases from J; bases unmatched to any gene: 8. The CDR3 coding sequence is TGTGCCAGCAGCCGACAGGGAGGGGGTGAAAAACTGTTTTTT. It yields the protein CASSRQGGGEKLFF.

The V call is TRBV10-3, the J call TRBJ1-3; maybe TRBD1 (5 bases). The CDR3 has 14 amino acids. CDR1 ENHRY and CDR2 SYGVKD come from the germline V gene. Trimming stripped 4 bases from V and 0 bases from J, with 7 bases between. CDR3 sequence: CAISGTNSGNTIYF. The CDR3 nucleotides are TGTGCCATCAGTGGGACAAACTCTGGAAACACCATATATTTT.

The CDR3 sequence is CASSYSAGRETQYF. CDR3 DNA sequence: TGTGCCAGCAGTTACTCCGCGGGGCGGGAGACCCAGTACTTC. The chain uses TRBV6-5 and TRBJ2-5; D is possibly TRBD2 (6 bases). Trimming removed 0 bases at V and 5 bases at J, with 10 bases between. Germline CDR1 and CDR2: MNHEY and SVGAGI. The CDR3 contains 14 residues.